This is a list of T cell receptor beta chains from one sample in a study of shared clonotypes between healthy human individuals. The table came from immunoSEQ multiplex PCR; TCRdb's copy has only in-frame clones and leaves some out. Of nearly 2 million clones listed, about 95% are singletons. Sequencing input: naive CD8+ T cells sorted from blood. The receptors come from a man aged 18-30 years in good health. Both conserved end residues are part of each CDR3. A D gene is named only where the DNA matches it firmly. Size is stated for part of the rows, as once, few or many counts, or as a class when the clone is expanded.

abundance	v_gene	j_gene	d_gene	CDR3nt	CDR3aa
NA	TRBV7-9	TRBJ2-2	NA	TGTGCCAGCAGCTTAGCACAACTAACCGGGGAGCTGTTTTTT	CASSLAQLTGELFF
once	TRBV13	TRBJ1-3	NA	TGTGCCAGCAGCTCGGGGGTAGCTGGAAACACCATATATTTT	CASSSGVAGNTIYF
NA	TRBV7-8	TRBJ1-5	TRBD1	TGTGCCAGCAGCTTAGGGCCAGGGGGCGCGGGGCAGCCCCAGCATTTT	CASSLGPGGAGQPQHF
NA	TRBV5-6	TRBJ2-1	NA	TGTGCCAGCAGCTTGGGAACACCCTACCTTTCCCAAAGGGATGAGCAGTTCTTC	CASSLGTPYLSQRDEQFF
NA	TRBV6-5	TRBJ2-7	TRBD2	TGTGCCAGCAGTTACACTAGCGGAGCCTACGAGCAGTACTTC	CASSYTSGAYEQYF
once	TRBV7-8	TRBJ1-1	TRBD1	TGTGCCAGCAGCTTAGCGTACGTCGGGACAGGGGCTTATTTGAACACTGAAGCTTTCTTT	CASSLAYVGTGAYLNTEAFF
NA	TRBV13	TRBJ2-4	TRBD2	TGTGCCAGCAGCGACGGACTAGCGGGACCGAGGACCAAAAACATTCAGTACTTC	CASSDGLAGPRTKNIQYF
NA	TRBV7-9	TRBJ2-3	NA	TGTGCCAGCAGCTTAGAGTGGGCGGCGGCAGGCGGCCTCACAGATACGCAGTATTTT	CASSLEWAAAGGLTDTQYF
NA	TRBV7-9	TRBJ1-1	TRBD1	TGTGCCAGCAGCTTGGCAACAGGGGCGGGCATGAACACTGAAGCTTTCTTT	CASSLATGAGMNTEAFF
once	TRBV7-9	TRBJ2-1	TRBD2	TGTGCCAGCAGCCCCCCGGTTGGGACTAGCGGGAGAGGGTTCTTC	CASSPPVGTSGRGFF
NA	TRBV4-3	TRBJ2-7	NA	TGCGCCAGCAGCCAACTCCCAGAGGCCTACGAGCAGTACTTC	CASSQLPEAYEQYF
NA	TRBV7-9	TRBJ2-1	NA	TGTGCCAGCAGCCACCTGTGGATCATCTCCTACAATGAGCAGTTCTTC	CASSHLWIISYNEQFF
NA	TRBV28	TRBJ2-3	TRBD2	TGTGCCAGCAGTTTACTAGCGGGGGGCAGGGATACGCAGTATTTT	CASSLLAGGRDTQYF
NA	TRBV11-2	TRBJ2-5	NA	TGTGCCAGCAGCCCCTGGGGAGAGACCCAGTACTTC	CASSPWGETQYF
NA	TRBV15	TRBJ2-3	TRBD2	TGTGCCACCAGCGTCGGGACTAGCAATACGCAGTATTTT	CATSVGTSNTQYF
NA	TRBV7-9	TRBJ2-5	NA	TGTGCCAGCAGCCCCCCCGGGACACAGGACGTAGAGACCCAGTACTTC	CASSPPGTQDVETQYF
once	TRBV7-8	TRBJ2-7	TRBD1	TGTGCCAGCAGCTTACGACCCGAGGGGACAGGGTGGGCCTACGAGCAGTACTTC	CASSLRPEGTGWAYEQYF
NA	TRBV25-1	TRBJ2-7	TRBD2	TGTGCCAGCAGTTGGGGCGGGAGCTACGAGCAGTACTTC	CASSWGGSYEQYF
NA	TRBV5-1	TRBJ2-3	NA	TGCGCCAGCAGCTTGGGGATAGCAGAAAGCACAGATACGCAGTATTTT	CASSLGIAESTDTQYF
NA	TRBV4-1	TRBJ2-7	NA	TGCGCCAGCAGCCAAGTACAGGACAGAGCCTACGAGCAGTACTTC	CASSQVQDRAYEQYF
once	TRBV10-2	TRBJ2-3	TRBD2	TGCGCCAGCAGTTCTAGCGGGAGAACAGATACGCAGTATTTT	CASSSSGRTDTQYF
NA	TRBV19	TRBJ2-7	TRBD2	TGTGCCAGTAGCGCCGGGACTAGCGAGGGGTACGAGCAGTACTTC	CASSAGTSEGYEQYF
NA	TRBV30	TRBJ2-7	NA	TGTGCCTGGAGCCTTGGGCGGGAAAGTGACGAGCAGTACTTC	CAWSLGRESDEQYF
NA	TRBV5-4	TRBJ2-1	NA	TGTGCCAGCAGCTTCGGACCCAATGAGCAGTTCTTC	CASSFGPNEQFF
NA	TRBV2	TRBJ2-3	NA	TGTGCCAGCAGTGGGGGGGCCGGGACCTTAGGAATAGATACGCAGTATTTT	CASSGGAGTLGIDTQYF
NA	TRBV6-5	TRBJ2-7	NA	TGTGCCAGCAGTGAACTTGCCCGAATGTACTTC	CASSELARMYF
once	TRBV7-9	TRBJ1-6	TRBD1	TGTGCCAGCAGCTTAATCGGACAGGGGGTTTCACCCCTCCACTTT	CASSLIGQGVSPLHF
NA	TRBV29-1	TRBJ1-1	NA	TGCAGCGTTGAGTCGTTCGGGAACACTGAAGCTTTCTTT	CSVESFGNTEAFF
NA	TRBV4-3	TRBJ2-3	TRBD2	TGCGCCAGCAGCCAAGAACTAGCGGGATTCACAGATACGCAGTATTTT	CASSQELAGFTDTQYF
NA	TRBV5-6	TRBJ2-1	NA	TGTGCCAGCAGCCTTACCGGGACCTTACACTACAATGAGCAGTTCTTC	CASSLTGTLHYNEQFF
NA	TRBV19	TRBJ1-5	TRBD1	TGTGCCAGTAGTATCCAGGGGGCGCACGATCAGCCCCAGCATTTT	CASSIQGAHDQPQHF
NA	TRBV20-1	TRBJ2-7	NA	TGCAGTGCTATCCTTCCCTACGAGCAGTACTTC	CSAILPYEQYF
once	TRBV29-1	TRBJ2-7	TRBD1	TGCAGCGCCGGACAGGGGCCGAGCTCCTACGAGCAGTACTTC	CSAGQGPSSYEQYF
NA	TRBV29-1	TRBJ1-1	NA	TGCAGCGTTGAGGGTACCGCGACATTGAACACTGAAGCTTTCTTT	CSVEGTATLNTEAFF
NA	TRBV5-6	TRBJ2-3	NA	TGTGCCAGCAGCTTGGTGTCGGGGGCAGAGTATTTT	CASSLVSGAEYF
NA	TRBV2	TRBJ2-6	NA	TGTGCCAGCAGTGAAGTGGCAGGCCCCACTAAGGCCAACGTCCTGACTTTC	CASSEVAGPTKANVLTF
NA	TRBV12-5	TRBJ2-1	TRBD2	TGTGCTAGTGGTTTGTCTACGGGGCGGGAGGCAAACAATGGTGAGCAGTTCTTC	CASGLSTGREANNGEQFF
NA	TRBV27	TRBJ1-1	NA	TGTGCCAGCAGTTTAGAAGGGCAGGGGACCACTGAAGCTTTCTTT	CASSLEGQGTTEAFF
NA	TRBV4-1	TRBJ2-7	NA	TGCGCCAGCAGCCAAACCGACGGATCCTACGAGCAGTACTTC	CASSQTDGSYEQYF
NA	TRBV9	TRBJ1-1	NA	TGTGCCAGCAGCCCCGCGAGGATTCGTGTGAACACTGAAGCTTTCTTT	CASSPARIRVNTEAFF
NA	TRBV6-1	TRBJ2-5	TRBD1	TGTGCCAGCAGTGACCTACTAACAGGGGGCGGGGAGACCCAGTACTTC	CASSDLLTGGGETQYF
NA	TRBV27	TRBJ2-1	NA	TGTGCCAGCGCCTATCCGGGCACCTACAATGAGCAGTTCTTC	CASAYPGTYNEQFF
NA	TRBV5-1	TRBJ1-1	NA	TGCGCCAGCAGCTTTAAGGACGTGAGAATGCCGGGGCTAAACACTGAAGCTTTCTTT	CASSFKDVRMPGLNTEAFF
NA	TRBV21-1	TRBJ1-1	NA	TGTGCCAGCAGCAAACCGAACACTGAAGCTTTCTTT	CASSKPNTEAFF
NA	TRBV14	TRBJ2-7	TRBD1	TGTGCCAGCAGCCAAGATGGGAGGACAGGGGATTACGAGCAGTACTTC	CASSQDGRTGDYEQYF
NA	TRBV6-6	TRBJ1-6	TRBD1	TGTGCCAGCAGTTACCTAGGGGACAGGGTTGATTCACCCCTCCACTTT	CASSYLGDRVDSPLHF
NA	TRBV5-8	TRBJ1-2	TRBD1	TGTGCCAGCAGCCCCGGGACAGGCAACTATGGCTACACCTTC	CASSPGTGNYGYTF
NA	TRBV13	TRBJ2-7	TRBD2	TGTGCCAGCAGCGAAGCGGGAGCCCGCTCCTACGAGCAGTACTTC	CASSEAGARSYEQYF
NA	TRBV6-7	TRBJ2-5	NA	TGTGCCAGCAGTTACTCGGTCGGACGGAGCGCTGCCCACCCCGGAGCGGAGACCCAGTACTTC	CASSYSVGRSAAHPGAETQYF
NA	TRBV19	TRBJ1-5	NA	TGTGCCAGCAGGGCCGGCCAGGCTCAGCCCCAGCATTTT	CASRAGQAQPQHF
NA	TRBV25-1	TRBJ2-7	NA	TGTGCCAGCGGCTCAAGGCGGGGCCTCTACGAGCAGTACTTC	CASGSRRGLYEQYF
NA	TRBV7-2	TRBJ2-3	TRBD2	TGTGCCAGCAGCTTCTGGGGGGGAGGTGGAGATACGCAGTATTTT	CASSFWGGGGDTQYF
NA	TRBV7-6	TRBJ1-5	TRBD1	TGTGCCAGCGGGACAGGGAGTAATCAGCCCCAGCATTTT	CASGTGSNQPQHF
NA	TRBV6-5	TRBJ2-1	NA	TGTGCCAGCAGCCCGAATAGTTGGAATGAGCAGTTCTTC	CASSPNSWNEQFF
NA	TRBV4-3	TRBJ2-7	NA	TGCGCCAGCAGCCAACTAGAGGGGAACGAGCAGTACTTC	CASSQLEGNEQYF
NA	TRBV6-1	TRBJ1-4	NA	TGTGCCAGCCGGGCGGGACTTGCAACTAATGAAAAACTGTTTTTT	CASRAGLATNEKLFF
NA	TRBV7-9	TRBJ2-5	NA	TGTGCCAGCAGCTCTCGGGTGCCTTGGGGTCAAGAGACCCAGTACTTC	CASSSRVPWGQETQYF